This passage covers 23 T cell receptor beta chains from one sample sequenced in a study of T cell responses to AZD1222 COVID-19 vaccine. Sequencing used immunoSEQ multiplex PCR; TCRdb keeps in-frame clones, though not all of them. The sample has 100,000 to 150,000 clones; about 90% are singletons. Sample: peripheral blood, taken on day 0 of AZD1222 vaccination. These receptors were taken from an adult in good health.

The V and J genes are TRBV9 and TRBJ1-2; D ambiguous. Deletions cut 3 bases from V and 5 bases from J, with 11 bases between. The germline V gene has CDR1 SGDLS and CDR2 YYNGEE. The CDR3 runs 13 residues. CDR3 sequence reads: CASSGEAWYGYTF. In nucleotides, the CDR3 is TGTGCCAGCAGCGGGGAGGCCTGGTATGGCTACACCTTC.

This chain connects TRBV13 to TRBJ2-1; 9 positions match TRBD1. Germline V lookup: CDR1 PRHDT, CDR2 FYEKMQ (reference sequence). Trimming at V came to 0 bases and at J to 10 bases, leaving 10 bases not matched to a gene. CDR3 length: 16 amino acids. The DNA of the CDR3 is TGTGCCAGCAGCTTAGGAATACAGGGGGCAAGGTACGAGCAGTTCTTC. It codes for CASSLGIQGARYEQFF.

The gene calls are TRBV2 and TRBJ2-2; perhaps TRBD2 as D (5 bases). Germline CDR1 is SNHLY and CDR2 is FYNNEI. V shed 9 bases and J shed 5 bases, with 16 bases lying between them. The CDR3 length is 14 residues. CDR3 sequence reads: CASKTDSSTGELFF. The CDR3 DNA is TGTGCCAGTAAGACGGACTCATCGACCGGGGAGCTGTTTTTT.

This chain joins TRBV12-3 or TRBV12-4 and TRBJ1-5; D might be TRBD1 (5 bases). The CDR3 contains 13 residues. Between the trimmed V and J ends, which lost 6 bases and 1 base, there was a span of 7 bases. As DNA, the CDR3 is TGTGCCAGCAGCGGGGGGAGCAATCAGCCCCAGCATTTT. Translated: CASSGGSNQPQHF.

Comments on this clone: The junction differs from germline at one of its ends, possibly a read error. This chain joins TRBV19 and TRBJ1-5, with TRBD1 matching over 9 bases. CDR3 length: 15 residues. The germline V gene has CDR1 LNHDA and CDR2 SQIVND (reference sequence). CDR3 coding DNA: TGTGCCAGTAGTTTAGACAGGGGGGGCAATCAGCCCCAGCATTTT. Translated, it gives CASSLDRGGNQPQHF.

V and J are TRBV6-4 and TRBJ2-7; TRBD1 aligns across 12 bases. Germline V CDR1 and CDR2: MRHNA, SNTAGT. Trimming cost V 3 bases and J 7 bases; bases outside gene matches: 4. This CDR3 has 14 amino acids. The CDR3 here is CASSEGTGGGEQYF. The DNA for the CDR3 is TGTGCCAGCAGTGAAGGGACAGGGGGCGGGGAGCAGTACTTC.

This sequence joins TRBV19 and TRBJ1-1, with 7 bases that match TRBD1. With V trimmed by 5 bases and J by 3 bases, 9 bases remained unmatched. The CDR3 is made up of 15 amino acids. Looked up from germline, CDR1 is LNHDA and CDR2 is SQIVND (reference sequence). CDR3 in DNA: TGTGCCAGTAGTCTTACCACCAGGGGGGACACTGAAGCTTTCTTT. It encodes CASSLTTRGDTEAFF. The variable domain in full, with the rest retrieved from reference TRBV19 and TRBJ1-1, is DGGITQSPKYLFRKEGQNVTLSCEQNLNHDAMYWYRQDPGQGLRLIYYSQIVNDFQKGDIAEGYSVSREKKESFPLTVTSAQKNPTAFYLCASSLTTRGDTEAFFGQGTRLTVV.

The chain uses TRBV11-2 and TRBJ2-7; D is ambiguous. V lost 5 bases and J lost 6, with 11 bases in between. The CDR3 runs to 12 residues. CDR1 is SGHAT and CDR2 is FQNNGV in the germline V gene. The CDR3 region has the DNA TGTGCCAGCAGCCCAAGCACTTTCGAGCAGTACTTC. Translating it yields CASSPSTFEQYF.

The chain recombines TRBV9 with TRBJ2-7, with D hard to call. V was pared by 1 base and J by 2 bases, with 13 bases between. Germline loops: CDR1 SGDLS, CDR2 YYNGEE. The CDR3 spans 15 residues. CDR3 nucleotide sequence: TGTGCCAGCAGCGTATGGCCTGAAGATGCCTACGAGCAGTACTTC. It translates to CASSVWPEDAYEQYF.

The V call is TRBV6-1, the J call TRBJ2-3; 7 bases line up with TRBD2. There are 19 residues in the CDR3. The ends lost 2 bases at V and 0 bases at J; junction bases unmatched: 14. Germline V CDR1 and CDR2: MNHNS, SASEGT. The CDR3 DNA reads as TGTGCCAGCAGTGAAAGGTACAGTAGCGGGCGAAAAAGCACAGATACGCAGTATTTT. Translating gives CASSERYSSGRKSTDTQYF.

This clone was seen a few times. J is TRBJ1-2 and V is TRBV11-2; the D gene is possibly TRBD1 (6 bases). The length of the CDR3 is 18 residues. Germline V gene lookup returns CDR1 SGHAT and CDR2 FQNNGV. Trimming shortened V by 4 bases and J by 0 bases, and 21 bases separated the two germline ends. In DNA, the CDR3 is TGTGCCAGCAGCTCCCTCAAGGGGGGCCCACTCGCTAACTATGGCTACACCTTC. This gives the protein CASSSLKGGPLANYGYTF.

J is TRBJ2-3 and V is TRBV6-4; D not certain. Germline values: CDR1 MRHNA, CDR2 SNTAGT. The CDR3 spans 13 residues. The V and J ends lost 3 bases and 2 bases respectively, with 6 bases between them. Here the CDR3 reads CASSEQHTDTQYF. The CDR3, as DNA: TGTGCCAGCAGTGAACAGCACACAGATACGCAGTATTTT.

V gene TRBV9 combines with J gene TRBJ2-1; no clear D gene. Germline values: CDR1 SGDLS, CDR2 YYNGEE. The CDR3 totals 13 residues. The V gene lost 0 bases and the J gene lost 5 bases, with 6 bases spanning the gap. CDR3 loop: CASSVGTDNEQFF. The CDR3 DNA reads as TGTGCCAGCAGCGTAGGGACCGACAATGAGCAGTTCTTC.

The chain has TRBV21-1 and TRBJ1-1; the D call TRBD1 from the table was never checked on the DNA. TRBV21-1 is a pseudogene locus. The CDR3 runs to 14 residues. DNA for the CDR3: TGTGCCAGCAGCAGAGTCACAGCTGACACTGAAGCTTTCTTT. Translating gives CASSRVTADTEAFF.

The chain couples TRBV5-1 to TRBJ2-7; no definite D call. Germline V gene lookup returns CDR1 SGHRS and CDR2 YFSETQ. This CDR3 is built from 15 residues. The V gene lost 0 bases and the J gene lost 2 bases, with 12 bases spanning the gap. CDR3 coding DNA: TGCGCCAGCAGCTTGGGGGTAGGGCAGGCCTACGAGCAGTACTTC. This gives the protein CASSLGVGQAYEQYF.

The chain uses TRBV6-4 and TRBJ1-2; D ambiguous. Per the germline V gene, CDR1 is MRHNA and CDR2 is SNTAGT. The CDR3 extends over 14 amino acids. V lost 5 bases, J lost 0 bases, and 10 bases lay in between. The CDR3 DNA reads TGTGCCAGCAGTCTCGAACCAGCTAACTATGGCTACACCTTC. This codes for CASSLEPANYGYTF.

V is TRBV23-1 and J is TRBJ2-1; D may be TRBD1 (6 bases). TRBV23-1 is known as an ORF, though its function is uncertain. The V and J ends lost 2 bases and 7 bases respectively, with 18 bases between them. The CDR3 covers 16 residues. The CDR3 bases are TGCGCCAGCAGTCAACGACAGGCACATTGGAGGAATGAGCAGTTCTTC. Translation gives CASSQRQAHWRNEQFF.

This chain uses TRBV14 with TRBJ2-1; D might be TRBD2 (6 bases). CDR1 SGHDN and CDR2 FVKESK come from the germline V gene. V gave up 1 base and J gave up 3 bases, with 10 bases separating them. The CDR3 has 15 amino acids. The CDR3 sequence: CASSQGFSGYNEQFF. In DNA form, the CDR3 reads TGTGCCAGCAGCCAAGGCTTTAGCGGCTACAATGAGCAGTTCTTC.

V is TRBV3-1 (or the pseudogene TRBV3-2) and J is TRBJ1-6; D perhaps matches TRBD1 (5 bases). V was clipped by 5 bases and J by 9 bases, with 11 bases between them. CDR1 LGHDT and CDR2 YNNKEL come from the germline V gene (reference sequence). The CDR3 consists of 13 residues. Here the CDR3 reads CASSGQGPSPLHF. CDR3 sequence (DNA): TGTGCCAGCAGCGGTCAGGGCCCTTCACCCCTCCACTTT.

In regard to this clone: At one of its ends the junction is not consistent with the germline gene, which may arise from a read error. The V gene is TRBV28, the J gene TRBJ1-1; a possible D gene is TRBD1 (6 bases). Germline V gives CDR1 MDHEN, CDR2 SYDVKM. The CDR3 has 16 residues. The CDR3 region has the DNA TGTGCCAGCGGTTTCGGGGGGCTCGAAATGAACACTGAAGCTTTCTTT. Its protein is CASGFGGLEMNTEAFF.

This clone was observed a few times. The chain uses TRBV7-6 and TRBJ1-4, with D perhaps matching TRBD1 (6 bases). Germline loops: CDR1 SGHVS, CDR2 FNYEAQ. The CDR3 consists of 16 residues. V was cut by 1 base and J by 8 bases, with 17 bases left in between. The CDR3 DNA reads TGTGCCAGCAGCTTAGAAGGGTGGGGGCCTTTCGAAAAACTGTTTTTT. This translates into CASSLEGWGPFEKLFF.

V is TRBV19 and J is TRBJ1-5; D remains unclear. This CDR3 region has 14 residues. Between the trimmed V and J ends, which lost 6 bases and 1 base, there was a span of 10 bases. The germline V gene has CDR1 LNHDA and CDR2 SQIVND (reference sequence). CDR3 coding DNA: TGTGCCAGTAGACCCGGTAGGAGCAATCAGCCCCAGCATTTT. Translation gives CASRPGRSNQPQHF.

This chain links TRBV5-4 with TRBJ1-5; D unresolved. Germline lookup yields CDR1 SGHNT and CDR2 YYREEE (reference sequence). Trimming removed 4 bases from V and 7 bases from J, with 15 bases in between. The CDR3 spans 14 residues. The CDR3 DNA sequence: TGTGCCAGCAGCGAAGGACTGGGTTCGCAGCCCCAGCATTTT. Encoded protein: CASSEGLGSQPQHF.